This T cell receptor (beta chain) emerged from a study of blood T cell repertoires in COVID-19. This CDR3 is 12 amino acids long. Between the trimmed V and J ends, which lost 5 bases and 6 bases, there was a span of 8 bases. Repertoires were generated with immunoSEQ multiplex PCR, while TCRdb's copy carries only in-frame clones and drops some. The sample consists of around 200,000 clones, about 80% of them appearing once. The V gene is TRBV12-3 or TRBV12-4, the J gene TRBJ1-5; the D is unclear. This TCR was recovered from a man in his fifties or sixties with active or convalescent COVID-19. Sequencing was carried out using peripheral blood. Written as DNA, the CDR3 is TGTGCCAGCAGTCCCCAGGTTCAGCCCCAGCATTTT. Its translation is CASSPQVQPQHF.